Ten or more counts support the clone carrying this TCR beta chain. These data belong to a study of T cells in Graves' hyperthyroidism and ophthalmopathy. Study information: It was at initial diagnosis, before any treatment, that peripheral blood was collected.

The V and J ends lost 4 bases and 3 bases, in that order; junction bases with no gene match: 10. The CDR3 length is 16 residues. Germline V gene sequence: CDR1 MGHDK, CDR2 SYGVNS. Each person with ophthalmopathy scored at least 3 on the Clinical Activity Score, reached NOSPECS grade 4 or higher, and had been ill under 3 months. Clinical symptoms, serum thyroxine, TRAb, thyroid ultrasound and orbital computed tomography established diagnosis. Amplification targeted TCR beta CDR3 regions from RNA transcripts. HTBI primers were employed in a first-round RT-PCR of the TCR CDR3. Via MiXCR, TCRdb re-called the multiplex PCR reads, giving one row per CDR3 protein. This table holds hundreds of thousands of distinct CDR3 sequences, roughly 14% found once.

The sample comprised blood. The chain is built from TRBV25-1 and TRBJ2-7; 9 positions match TRBD1. The receptor was isolated from a woman between 40 and 50 years old with Graves' ophthalmopathy. In DNA form, the CDR3 reads TGTGCCAGCAGTGGAGGGGTCGGGACAGGGAACTACGAGCAGTACTTC. Translated, it gives CASSGGVGTGNYEQYF.